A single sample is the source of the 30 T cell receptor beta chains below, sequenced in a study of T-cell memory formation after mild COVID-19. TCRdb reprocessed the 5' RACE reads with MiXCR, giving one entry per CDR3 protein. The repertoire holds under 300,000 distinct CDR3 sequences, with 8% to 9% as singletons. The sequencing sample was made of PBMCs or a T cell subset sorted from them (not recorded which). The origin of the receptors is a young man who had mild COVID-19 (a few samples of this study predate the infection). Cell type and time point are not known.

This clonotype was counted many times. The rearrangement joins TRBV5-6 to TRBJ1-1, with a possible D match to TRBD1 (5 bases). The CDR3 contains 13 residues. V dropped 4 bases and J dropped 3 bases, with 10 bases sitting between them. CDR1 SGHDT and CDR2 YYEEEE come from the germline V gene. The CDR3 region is CASSVDIDTEAFF. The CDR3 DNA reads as TGTGCCAGCAGCGTGGACATTGACACTGAAGCTTTCTTT.

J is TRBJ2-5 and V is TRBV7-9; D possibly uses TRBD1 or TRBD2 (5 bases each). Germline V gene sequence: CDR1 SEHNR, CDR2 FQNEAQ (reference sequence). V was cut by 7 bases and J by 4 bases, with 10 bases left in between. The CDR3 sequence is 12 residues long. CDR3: CASNEGIETQYF. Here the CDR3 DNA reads TGTGCCAGCAATGAGGGGATAGAGACCCAGTACTTC.

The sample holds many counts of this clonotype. As DNA, the CDR3 is TGTGCCAGCAGCGGTAGCTCCTACGAGCAGTACTTC. This gives the protein CASSGSSYEQYF. The chain uses TRBV7-2 and TRBJ2-7, with D uncertain. Trimming took 5 bases from V and 0 from J, leaving 5 bases between them. Germline V gene lookup returns CDR1 SGHTA and CDR2 FQGNSA. The CDR3 consists of 12 residues. Filled out from reference TRBV7-2 and TRBJ2-7, the complete variable domain reads GAGVSQSPSNKVTEKGKDVELRCDPISGHTALYWYRQSLGQGLEFLIYFQGNSAPDKSGLPSDRFSAERTGGSVSTLTIQRTQQEDSAVYLCASSGSSYEQYFGPGTRLTVT.

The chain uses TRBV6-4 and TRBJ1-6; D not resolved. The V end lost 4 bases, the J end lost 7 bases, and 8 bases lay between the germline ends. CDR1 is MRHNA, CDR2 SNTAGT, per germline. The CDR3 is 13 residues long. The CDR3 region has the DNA TGTGCCAGCAGTGTTGAAGAGAATTCACCCCTCCACTTT. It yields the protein CASSVEENSPLHF.

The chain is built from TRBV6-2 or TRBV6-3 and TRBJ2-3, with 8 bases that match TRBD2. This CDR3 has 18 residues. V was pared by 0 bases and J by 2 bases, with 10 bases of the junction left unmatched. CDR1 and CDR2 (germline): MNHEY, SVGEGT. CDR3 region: CASSYSLDRGGLTDTQYF. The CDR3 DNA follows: TGTGCCAGCAGTTACTCGTTGGATCGGGGGGGCCTCACAGATACGCAGTATTTT.

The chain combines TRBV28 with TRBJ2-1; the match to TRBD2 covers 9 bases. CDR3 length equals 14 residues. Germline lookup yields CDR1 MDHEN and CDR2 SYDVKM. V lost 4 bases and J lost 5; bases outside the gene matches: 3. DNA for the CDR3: TGTGCCAGCAGTTCGGGACTAGCAGACAATGAGCAGTTCTTC. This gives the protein CASSSGLADNEQFF.

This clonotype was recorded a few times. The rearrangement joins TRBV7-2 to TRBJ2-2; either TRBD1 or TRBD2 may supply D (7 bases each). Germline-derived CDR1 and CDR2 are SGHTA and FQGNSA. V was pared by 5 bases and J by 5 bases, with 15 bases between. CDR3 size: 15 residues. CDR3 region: CASSTRQGGTGELFF. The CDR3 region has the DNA TGTGCCAGCAGCACCCGACAGGGAGGGACCGGGGAGCTGTTTTTT. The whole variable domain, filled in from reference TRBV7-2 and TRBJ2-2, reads GAGVSQSPSNKVTEKGKDVELRCDPISGHTALYWYRQSLGQGLEFLIYFQGNSAPDKSGLPSDRFSAERTGGSVSTLTIQRTQQEDSAVYLCASSTRQGGTGELFFGEGSRLTVL.

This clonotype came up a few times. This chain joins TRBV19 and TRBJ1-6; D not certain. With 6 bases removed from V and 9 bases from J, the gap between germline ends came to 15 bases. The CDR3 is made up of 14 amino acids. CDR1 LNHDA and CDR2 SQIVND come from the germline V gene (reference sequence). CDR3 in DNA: TGTGCCAGTAGAAGGTCCTCCGGCGGTTCACCCCTCCACTTT. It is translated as CASRRSSGGSPLHF.

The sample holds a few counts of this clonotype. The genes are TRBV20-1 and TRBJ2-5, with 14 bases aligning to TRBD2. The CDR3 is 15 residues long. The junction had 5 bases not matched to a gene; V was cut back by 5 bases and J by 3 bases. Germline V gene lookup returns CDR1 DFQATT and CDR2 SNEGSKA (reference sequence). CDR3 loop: CSAWTSGGLEETQYF. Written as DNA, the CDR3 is TGCAGTGCTTGGACTAGCGGGGGGCTGGAAGAGACCCAGTACTTC.

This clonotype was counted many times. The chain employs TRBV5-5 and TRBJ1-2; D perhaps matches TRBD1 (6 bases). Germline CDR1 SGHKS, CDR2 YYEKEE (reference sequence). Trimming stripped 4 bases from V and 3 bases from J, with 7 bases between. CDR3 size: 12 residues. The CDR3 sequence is CASSRTDYGYTF. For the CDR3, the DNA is TGTGCCAGCAGCAGGACAGACTATGGCTACACCTTC.

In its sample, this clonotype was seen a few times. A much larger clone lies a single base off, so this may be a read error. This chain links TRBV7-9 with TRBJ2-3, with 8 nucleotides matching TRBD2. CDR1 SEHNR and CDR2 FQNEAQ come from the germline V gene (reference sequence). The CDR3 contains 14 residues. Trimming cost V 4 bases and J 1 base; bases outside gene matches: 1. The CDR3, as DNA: TGTGCCAGCAGCTCAGCGGGGGGCACAGATACGCAGTATTTT. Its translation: CASSSAGGTDTQYF.

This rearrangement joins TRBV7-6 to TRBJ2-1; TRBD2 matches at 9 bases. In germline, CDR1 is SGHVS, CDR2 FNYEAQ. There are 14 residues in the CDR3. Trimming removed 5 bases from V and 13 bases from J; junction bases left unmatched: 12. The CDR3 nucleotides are TGTGCCAGCAGCCCAAGACTAGCGGCCCCACGTCAGTTCTTC. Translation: CASSPRLAAPRQFF.

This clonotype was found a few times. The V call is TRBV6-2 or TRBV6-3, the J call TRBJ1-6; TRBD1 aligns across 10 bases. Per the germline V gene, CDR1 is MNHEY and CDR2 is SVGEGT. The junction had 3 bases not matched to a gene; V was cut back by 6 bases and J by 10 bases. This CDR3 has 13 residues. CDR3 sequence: CASRGTGVSPLHF. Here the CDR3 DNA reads TGTGCCAGCAGAGGGACAGGGGTCTCACCCCTCCACTTT.

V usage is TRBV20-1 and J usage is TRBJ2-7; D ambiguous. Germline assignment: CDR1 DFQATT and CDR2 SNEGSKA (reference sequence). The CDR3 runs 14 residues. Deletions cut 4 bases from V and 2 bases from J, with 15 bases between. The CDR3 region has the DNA TGCAGTGCTACCGCAGGTAGGGCAGCCTACGAGCAGTACGTC. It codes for CSATAGRAAYEQYV.

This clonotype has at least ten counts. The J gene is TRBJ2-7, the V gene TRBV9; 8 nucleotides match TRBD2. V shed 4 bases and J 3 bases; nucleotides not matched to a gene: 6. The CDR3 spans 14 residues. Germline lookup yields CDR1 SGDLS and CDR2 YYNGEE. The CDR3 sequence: CASSSGGEGYEQYF. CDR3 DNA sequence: TGTGCCAGCAGCTCCGGGGGGGAGGGCTACGAGCAGTACTTC.

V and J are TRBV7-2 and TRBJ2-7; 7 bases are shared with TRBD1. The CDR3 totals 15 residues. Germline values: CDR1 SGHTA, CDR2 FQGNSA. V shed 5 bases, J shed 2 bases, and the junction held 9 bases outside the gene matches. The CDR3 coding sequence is TGTGCCAGCAGCCGAGCGGTAGGGGGCGCCTACGAGCAGTACTTC. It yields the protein CASSRAVGGAYEQYF.

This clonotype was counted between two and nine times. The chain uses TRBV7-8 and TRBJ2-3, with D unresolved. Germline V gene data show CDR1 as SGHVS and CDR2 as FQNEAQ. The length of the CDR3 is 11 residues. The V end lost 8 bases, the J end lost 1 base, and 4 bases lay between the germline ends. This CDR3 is CASLGTDTQYF. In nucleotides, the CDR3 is TGTGCCAGCCTTGGCACAGATACGCAGTATTTT.

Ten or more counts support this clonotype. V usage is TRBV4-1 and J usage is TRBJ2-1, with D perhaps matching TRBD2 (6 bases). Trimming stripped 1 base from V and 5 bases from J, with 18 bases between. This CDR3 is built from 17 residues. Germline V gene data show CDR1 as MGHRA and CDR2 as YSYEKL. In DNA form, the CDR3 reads TGCGCCAGCAGCCAAGGCATCTTCTCGCGGGGCAACAATGAGCAGTTCTTC. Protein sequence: CASSQGIFSRGNNEQFF.

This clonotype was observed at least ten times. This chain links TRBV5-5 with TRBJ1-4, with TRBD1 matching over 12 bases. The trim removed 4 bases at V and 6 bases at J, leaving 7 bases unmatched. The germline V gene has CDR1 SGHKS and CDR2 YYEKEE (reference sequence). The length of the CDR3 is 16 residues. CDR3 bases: TGTGCCAGCAGCCTCGGGACAGGGGGCGGTGATGAAAAACTGTTTTTT. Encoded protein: CASSLGTGGGDEKLFF.

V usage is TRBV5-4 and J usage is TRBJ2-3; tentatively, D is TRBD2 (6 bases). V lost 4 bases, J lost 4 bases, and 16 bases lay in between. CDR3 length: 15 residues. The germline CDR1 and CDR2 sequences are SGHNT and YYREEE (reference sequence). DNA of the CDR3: TGTGCCAGCAGCCTGACTAGTAGTCAGGCAGATACGCAGTATTTT. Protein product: CASSLTSSQADTQYF.

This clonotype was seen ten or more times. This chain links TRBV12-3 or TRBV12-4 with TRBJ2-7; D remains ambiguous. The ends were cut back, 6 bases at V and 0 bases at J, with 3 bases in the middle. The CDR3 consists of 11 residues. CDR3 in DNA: TGTGCCAGCAGCTTCTCCTACGAGCAGTACTTC. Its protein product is CASSFSYEQYF.

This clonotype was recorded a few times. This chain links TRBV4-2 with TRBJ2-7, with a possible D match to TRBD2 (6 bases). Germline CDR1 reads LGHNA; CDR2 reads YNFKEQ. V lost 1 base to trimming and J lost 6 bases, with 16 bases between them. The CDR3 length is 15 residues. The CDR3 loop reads CASSQVGRGSGEQYF. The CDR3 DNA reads TGTGCCAGCAGCCAAGTCGGGCGGGGTTCCGGCGAGCAGTACTTC.

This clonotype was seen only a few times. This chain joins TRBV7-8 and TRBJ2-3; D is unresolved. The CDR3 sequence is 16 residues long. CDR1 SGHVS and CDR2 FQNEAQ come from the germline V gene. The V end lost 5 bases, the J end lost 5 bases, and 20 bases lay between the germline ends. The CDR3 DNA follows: TGTGCCAGCAGCGTAACCTTGAATCCCAGAGTAGATACGCAGTATTTT. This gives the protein CASSVTLNPRVDTQYF.

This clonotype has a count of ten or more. CDR3 nucleotide sequence: TGTGCCATCAGTGAGTCGGGAGGGGTTCAGCCCCAGCATTTT. Translating gives CAISESGGVQPQHF. The rearrangement uses TRBV10-3 and TRBJ1-5, with D tentatively TRBD1 (5 bases). This CDR3 is built from 14 residues. Per the germline V gene, CDR1 is ENHRY and CDR2 is SYGVKD. The V end lost 0 bases, the J end lost 6 bases, and 9 bases lay between the germline ends.

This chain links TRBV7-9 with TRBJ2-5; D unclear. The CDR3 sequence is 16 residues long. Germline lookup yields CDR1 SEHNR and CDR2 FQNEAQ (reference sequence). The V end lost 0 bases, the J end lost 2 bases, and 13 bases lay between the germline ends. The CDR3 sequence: CASSLAPVSVQETQYF. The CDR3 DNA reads TGTGCCAGCAGCTTAGCTCCCGTCTCGGTACAAGAGACCCAGTACTTC. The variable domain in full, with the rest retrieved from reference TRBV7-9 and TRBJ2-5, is DTGVSQNPRHKITKRGQNVTFRCDPISEHNRLYWYRQTLGQGPEFLTYFQNEAQLEKSRLLSDRFSAERPKGSFSTLEIQRTEQGDSAMYLCASSLAPVSVQETQYFGPGTRLLVL.

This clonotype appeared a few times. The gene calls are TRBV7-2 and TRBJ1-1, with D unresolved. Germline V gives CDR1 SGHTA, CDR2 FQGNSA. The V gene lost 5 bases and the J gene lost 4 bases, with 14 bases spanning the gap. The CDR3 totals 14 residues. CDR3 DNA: TGTGCCAGCAGCGGGCAGCCGGGGTTCACTGAAGCTTTCTTT. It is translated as CASSGQPGFTEAFF.

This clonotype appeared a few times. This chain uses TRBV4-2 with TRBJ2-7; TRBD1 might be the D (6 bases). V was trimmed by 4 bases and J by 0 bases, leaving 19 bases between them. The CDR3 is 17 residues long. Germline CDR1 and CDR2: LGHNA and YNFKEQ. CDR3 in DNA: TGTGCCAGCAGCCGCTCAGCATCGACAGGATTCTCCTACGAGCAGTACTTC. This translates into CASSRSASTGFSYEQYF.

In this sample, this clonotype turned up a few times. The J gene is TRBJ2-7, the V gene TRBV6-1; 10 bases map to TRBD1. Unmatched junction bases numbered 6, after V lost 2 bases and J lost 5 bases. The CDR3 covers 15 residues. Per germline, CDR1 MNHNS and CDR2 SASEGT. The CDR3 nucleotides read TGTGCCAGCAGTGAAATAGGGACAGGGGCGGACGAGCAGTACTTC. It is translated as CASSEIGTGADEQYF.

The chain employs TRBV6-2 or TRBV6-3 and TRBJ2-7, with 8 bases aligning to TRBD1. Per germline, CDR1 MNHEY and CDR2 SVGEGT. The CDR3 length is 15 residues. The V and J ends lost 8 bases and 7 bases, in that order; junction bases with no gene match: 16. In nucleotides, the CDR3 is TGTGCCAGCTGGAGGGGAGGACAGGGAGTTAGGGAGCAGTACTTC. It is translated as CASWRGGQGVREQYF.

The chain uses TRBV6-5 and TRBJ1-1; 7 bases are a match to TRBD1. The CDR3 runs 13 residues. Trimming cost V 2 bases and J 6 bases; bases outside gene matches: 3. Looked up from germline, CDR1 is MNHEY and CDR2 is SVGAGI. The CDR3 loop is CASSYQGDAEAFF. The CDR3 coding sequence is TGTGCCAGCAGTTACCAGGGGGACGCTGAAGCTTTCTTT.